The 30 T cell receptor beta chains given below trace back to one sample, sequenced in a study of cytomegalovirus exposure and HLA in healthy donors. PCR involved 60 Vbeta and 13 Jbeta primers. The repertoire was sequenced with immunoSEQ multiplex PCR; TCRdb's copy has only in-frame clones and lacks some. The sample has more than 80,000 clones; approximately 80% are singletons. The sequencing input was PBMCs. These receptors were taken from a man aged 55 to 70 in good health and CMV-seronegative.

The chain couples TRBV4-3 to TRBJ1-2, with no clear D. The CDR3 sequence is 15 residues long. The V end lost 0 bases, the J end lost 0 bases, and 8 bases lay between the germline ends. The V gene's germline CDR1 is LGHNA and CDR2 YSLEER. This chain's CDR3 is CASSQELTANYGYTF. CDR3 nucleotide sequence: TGCGCCAGCAGCCAAGAGCTAACAGCTAACTATGGCTACACCTTC.

The chain uses TRBV7-9 and TRBJ2-5; 10 bases map to TRBD1. Germline V CDR1 and CDR2: SEHNR, FQNEAQ (reference sequence). The CDR3 extends over 17 amino acids. The junction had 10 bases not matched to a gene; V was cut back by 4 bases and J by 2 bases. The CDR3 protein is CASSSPRTGGRQETQYF. Written as DNA, the CDR3 is TGTGCCAGCAGCTCTCCAAGGACAGGGGGACGACAAGAGACCCAGTACTTC.

V usage is TRBV7-2 and J usage is TRBJ2-7; tentatively, D is TRBD1 (6 bases). Germline CDR1 and CDR2: SGHTA and FQGNSA. CDR3 length: 14 amino acids. V lost 1 base to trimming and J lost 7 bases, with 14 bases between them. CDR3 sequence: CASSLVGGVGEQYV. CDR3 nucleotide sequence: TGTGCCAGCAGCTTAGTAGGGGGAGTGGGGGAGCAGTACGTC.

The chain combines TRBV7-9 with TRBJ2-2; a weak D match, TRBD1 (6 bases). The germline gives CDR1 SEHNR, CDR2 FQNEAQ (reference sequence). This CDR3 has 14 residues. V lost 3 bases to trimming and J lost 6 bases, with 11 bases between them. The CDR3 protein is CASSFTQGSGELFF. CDR3 bases: TGTGCCAGCAGCTTCACACAGGGTTCCGGGGAGCTGTTTTTT.

V gene TRBV6-1 combines with J gene TRBJ1-6; 7 bases map to TRBD1. The germline gives CDR1 MNHNS, CDR2 SASEGT. The CDR3 is 15 amino acids. The V and J ends lost 2 bases and 8 bases, in that order; junction bases with no gene match: 6. The CDR3, as DNA: TGTGCCAGCAGTGAACATAGGGGGCCTGATTCACCCCTCCACTTT. Amino acids: CASSEHRGPDSPLHF.

The rearrangement joins TRBV5-1 to TRBJ1-2; D is perhaps TRBD1 (6 bases). This CDR3 comprises 15 residues. Germline-derived CDR1 and CDR2 are SGHRS and YFSETQ. Trimming took 4 bases from V and 3 from J, leaving 16 bases between them. The CDR3 DNA reads as TGCGCCAGCAGCCCCGAGGGGGGGCGAGACTATGGCTACACCTTC. Translated, it gives CASSPEGGRDYGYTF.

This rearrangement joins TRBV28 to TRBJ1-5; D perhaps matches TRBD1 (6 bases). Germline values: CDR1 MDHEN, CDR2 SYDVKM. The CDR3 has 18 amino acids. Trimming removed 10 bases at V and 1 base at J, with 26 bases between. CDR3 region: CATFFLRGGQGSNQPQHF. As DNA, the CDR3 is TGTGCCACCTTCTTCCTACGAGGGGGTCAGGGAAGCAATCAGCCCCAGCATTTT.

This clone was seen a handful of times. The V gene is TRBV27, the J gene TRBJ2-2; D might be TRBD1 (6 bases). Looked up from germline, CDR1 is MNHEY and CDR2 is SMNVEV (reference sequence). The CDR3 is 15 residues long. Deletions cut 6 bases from V and 1 base from J, with 12 bases between. Here the CDR3 DNA reads TGTGCCAGCAGGAACAGGGAACGGAACACCGGGGAGCTGTTTTTT. The encoded protein is CASRNRERNTGELFF.

The chain carries TRBV5-1 and TRBJ2-1; the match to TRBD2 covers 8 bases. CDR3 size: 11 residues. Germline CDR1 is SGHRS and CDR2 is YFSETQ. The J segment lost 10 bases and the V segment lost 5 bases, leaving 2 bases of the junction unmatched. The CDR3 DNA reads TGCGCCAGCAGAGCGGGGGAAGAGCAGTTCTTC. Protein sequence: CASRAGEEQFF.

This chain uses TRBV2 with TRBJ2-3; D perhaps matches TRBD1 (5 bases). The CDR3 loop spans 14 amino acids. Deletions cut 4 bases from V and 3 bases from J, with 11 bases between. CDR1 and CDR2 from the germline V gene are SNHLY and FYNNEI. The DNA of the CDR3 is TGTGCCAGCAGTGTCAGGGAATTGACAGATACGCAGTATTTT. Its protein is CASSVRELTDTQYF.

J is TRBJ2-2 and V is TRBV5-4; no firm D call. Between the trimmed V and J ends, which lost 4 bases and 6 bases, there was a span of 7 bases. The CDR3 extends over 12 amino acids. The germline gives CDR1 SGHNT, CDR2 YYREEE (reference sequence). The CDR3 region has the DNA TGTGCCAGCAGCCCCCTTTCCGGGGAGCTGTTTTTT. Translation gives CASSPLSGELFF.

The V and J genes are TRBV9 and TRBJ1-1, with a possible D match to TRBD1 (6 bases). V dropped 4 bases and J dropped 2 bases, with 9 bases sitting between them. The germline V gene has CDR1 SGDLS and CDR2 YYNGEE. CDR3 length: 13 residues. The CDR3 loop is CASSPGANTEAFF. CDR3 in DNA: TGTGCCAGCAGCCCAGGGGCCAACACTGAAGCTTTCTTT.

V usage is TRBV9 and J usage is TRBJ1-2; 8 bases match TRBD1. Trimming cost V 0 bases and J 6 bases; bases outside gene matches: 13. There are 17 residues in the CDR3. Germline V gene sequence: CDR1 SGDLS, CDR2 YYNGEE. The CDR3 bases are TGTGCCAGCAGCGTAGATGCCCAGGGGGCTGCTCTCGATGGCTACACCTTC. Translated: CASSVDAQGAALDGYTF.

The J gene is TRBJ1-2, the V gene TRBV28; 8 bases are shared with TRBD1. With 2 bases clipped from V and 4 bases from J, the junction kept 6 bases outside the gene matches. CDR3 length: 15 residues. The germline V gene encodes CDR1 MDHEN and CDR2 SYDVKM. Written as DNA, the CDR3 is TGTGCCAGCAGTTTACCGGACAGGGAGATCTATGGCTACACCTTC. It codes for CASSLPDREIYGYTF.

This clone was detected once. The V and J genes are TRBV18 and TRBJ2-2, with D possibly being TRBD1 (6 bases). V was shortened by 4 bases and J by 5 bases, with 17 bases between the two germline ends. The CDR3 loop spans 16 amino acids. From germline, CDR1 is KGHSH and CDR2 LQKENI. CDR3 DNA sequence: TGTGCCAGCTCACTGACAGGTCTCCGCTTTACCGGGGAGCTGTTTTTT. Translated: CASSLTGLRFTGELFF.

The chain joins TRBV6-5 to TRBJ2-7; 8 positions match TRBD1. After removal of 6 bases from V and 4 bases from J, the junction contained 2 bases not matched to a gene. The germline V gene has CDR1 MNHEY and CDR2 SVGAGI. This CDR3 contains 12 residues. CDR3 in amino acids: CASRQGEYEQYF. In DNA form, the CDR3 reads TGTGCCAGCAGACAGGGGGAATACGAGCAGTACTTC.

This chain links TRBV5-4 with TRBJ1-1, with TRBD1 matching over 7 bases. Losses at the gene ends were 4 bases for V and 0 bases for J; bases not matched to a gene: 6. Germline CDR1 is SGHNT and CDR2 is YYREEE (reference sequence). CDR3 length equals 15 residues. CDR3 sequence (DNA): TGTGCCAGCAGCCCCGACGGGACAGTGAACACTGAAGCTTTCTTT. As protein: CASSPDGTVNTEAFF.

The chain joins TRBV5-1 to TRBJ1-2, with D uncertain. The CDR3 contains 14 residues. V was pared by 2 bases and J by 6 bases, with 14 bases between. Germline V gene data show CDR1 as SGHRS and CDR2 as YFSETQ. CDR3 DNA: TGCGCCAGCAGCTTCAGTAAGGTGGCGGATGGCTACACCTTC. Protein sequence: CASSFSKVADGYTF.

The CDR3 DNA reads as TGTGCCAGCAGTGAGAAAATAGGACAGGAAGCTTTCTTT. It specifies CASSEKIGQEAFF. The J gene is TRBJ1-1, the V gene TRBV2; D perhaps matches TRBD1 (6 bases). CDR1 is SNHLY and CDR2 is FYNNEI in the germline V gene. This CDR3 is built from 13 residues. Trimming cost V 3 bases and J 8 bases, with 13 bases left between them.

The chain joins TRBV19 to TRBJ1-2; D is uncertain. CDR1 and CDR2 (germline): LNHDA, SQIVND (reference sequence). The CDR3 totals 12 residues. V shed 6 bases and J shed 4 bases, with 9 bases lying between them. The CDR3 protein is CASRTRSYGYTF. For the CDR3, the DNA is TGTGCCAGTAGGACACGCTCCTATGGCTACACCTTC.

The V gene is TRBV30, the J gene TRBJ1-1; D unclear. Germline-derived CDR1 and CDR2 are GTSNPN and SVGIG (reference sequence). The V end lost 4 bases, the J end lost 1 base, and 7 bases lay between the germline ends. The CDR3 spans 12 residues. The CDR3 region has the DNA TGTGCCTGGATGGGCAGGAACACTGAAGCTTTCTTT. Translation: CAWMGRNTEAFF. The full variable domain, rest sourced from reference TRBV30 and TRBJ1-1, is SQTIHQWPATLVQPVGSPLSLECTVEGTSNPNLYWYRQAAGRGLQLLFYSVGIGQISSEVPQNLSASRPQDRQFILSSKKLLLSDSGFYLCAWMGRNTEAFFGQGTRLTVV.

The chain has TRBV2 and TRBJ2-7; 8 bases are shared with TRBD1. The CDR3 loop spans 15 amino acids. Trimming at V came to 4 bases and at J to 2 bases, leaving 7 bases not matched to a gene. Germline CDR1 and CDR2: SNHLY and FYNNEI. CDR3 sequence reads: CASSGLGTGAYEQYF. CDR3 coding DNA: TGTGCCAGCAGTGGTCTCGGGACAGGCGCCTACGAGCAGTACTTC. The full variable domain, with the rest looked up from reference TRBV2 and TRBJ2-7, is EPEVTQTPSHQVTQMGQEVILRCVPISNHLYFYWYRQILGQKVEFLVSFYNNEISEKSEIFDDQFSVERPDGSNFTLKIRSTKLEDSAMYFCASSGLGTGAYEQYFGPGTRLTVT.

This clone has a single count. This chain links TRBV28 with TRBJ2-1; TRBD1 matches 7 bases. CDR1 MDHEN and CDR2 SYDVKM come from the germline V gene. V gave up 4 bases and J gave up 4 bases; unmatched junction bases: 13. This CDR3 is built from 17 residues. As DNA, the CDR3 is TGTGCCAGCAGTTCTAACTCGGGACAGCATTTTTACAATGAGCAGTTCTTC. It specifies CASSSNSGQHFYNEQFF. Looking up the rest from reference TRBV28 and TRBJ2-1 gives the full variable domain: DVKVTQSSRYLVKRTGEKVFLECVQDMDHENMFWYRQDPGLGLRLIYFSYDVKMKEKGDIPEGYSVSREKKERFSLILESASTNQTSMYLCASSSNSGQHFYNEQFFGPGTRLTVL.

The chain combines TRBV2 with TRBJ1-5; 7 nucleotides line up with TRBD1. Per the germline V gene, CDR1 is SNHLY and CDR2 is FYNNEI. The ends lost 5 bases at V and 1 base at J; junction bases unmatched: 8. The length of the CDR3 is 16 residues. This chain's CDR3 is CASSKGDRISNQPQHF. CDR3 nucleotides: TGTGCCAGCAGTAAAGGGGACAGAATAAGCAATCAGCCCCAGCATTTT.

The chain links TRBV5-1 to TRBJ2-1; weak D call: TRBD1 (6 bases). CDR3 size: 12 residues. V was shortened by 3 bases and J by 9 bases, with 10 bases between the two germline ends. Germline V gene lookup returns CDR1 SGHRS and CDR2 YFSETQ. This chain's CDR3 is CASSSQGFEQFF. The CDR3 DNA follows: TGCGCCAGCAGCTCGCAGGGGTTTGAGCAGTTCTTC.

The V call is TRBV5-4, the J call TRBJ2-5; 9 bases are a match to TRBD2. Germline V gene data show CDR1 as SGHNT and CDR2 as YYREEE (reference sequence). The CDR3 runs 16 residues. J was trimmed by 5 bases and V by 5 bases; bases with no gene match: 13. Written as DNA, the CDR3 is TGTGCCAGCAGTACCGTGGGCGGGGGGGCTGGGGAGACCCAGTACTTC. This translates into CASSTVGGGAGETQYF.

This clone was detected only a few times. V usage is TRBV6-5 and J usage is TRBJ1-1, with D tentatively TRBD1 (6 bases). CDR1 is MNHEY and CDR2 is SVGAGI in the germline V gene. The CDR3 consists of 15 residues. With 0 bases removed from V and 8 bases from J, the gap between germline ends came to 16 bases. In nucleotides, the CDR3 is TGTGCCAGCAGTTACTCGAGTTTAGGGGGGGGAGAAGCTTTCTTT. Translated, it gives CASSYSSLGGGEAFF.

The V gene is TRBV11-2, the J gene TRBJ1-2; D not certain. Germline CDR1 and CDR2: SGHAT and FQNNGV. The CDR3 runs to 12 residues. Trimming pared 2 bases from V and 4 bases from J, leaving 5 bases between. CDR3 region: CASSLNSYGYTF. In nucleotides, the CDR3 is TGTGCCAGCAGCTTAAACAGCTATGGCTACACCTTC.

This clone occurred once. The rearrangement links TRBV4-2 to TRBJ2-5; 11 nucleotides agree with TRBD1. The J call may be wrong; the DNA end is better matched by TRBJ2-7. Germline V gene data show CDR1 as LGHNA and CDR2 as YNFKEQ. The CDR3 is 15 residues long. In DNA form, the CDR3 reads TGTGCCAGCAGCCAAGGGGGACAGGGGGCCTACGAGCAGTACTTC. This translates into CASSQGGQGAYEQYF.

The CDR3 reads CASSPRGAGNNSPLHF. The CDR3 DNA follows: TGTGCCAGCAGCCCGCGGGGGGCAGGGAACAATTCACCCCTCCACTTT. The rearrangement links TRBV11-2 to TRBJ1-6, with D possibly TRBD1 on 6 matching bases. With 5 bases removed from V and 7 bases from J, the gap between germline ends came to 18 bases. CDR3 size: 16 residues. Germline CDR1 and CDR2: SGHAT and FQNNGV.